The subject of this entry is one T cell receptor (beta chain). Its antigen is still unknown. One base away there is no much larger clone; base qualities are not given. The method was PCR. The sequencer listed for this sample is Illumina HiSeq 2500. Unique molecular identifiers were incorporated into TCR beta cDNA libraries to reduce PCR and sequencing biases. Per 1 to 10 million input T cells, roughly 500,000 cDNA molecules were obtained, such that each molecule approximated one T cell. Patient libraries were prepared and sequenced with the same protocol used for the earlier healthy control dataset. Within a given batch, samples were prepared together, multiplexed and sequenced on the same HiSeq lane. From the authors' description of their analysis: MIGEC handled the raw barcoded reads, throwing out single-read molecular identifier groups before consensus assembly and CDR3 extraction. Clonotype tables were post-analysed with VDJtools, and diversity was normalized by down-sampling all datasets to the smallest sample size. In repertoire overlap clustering, CDR3 amino acid sequences, but not nucleotide sequences, were matched to correct batch-related cross-sample contamination. TCRdb took the public reads, trimmed them with fastp at Q25, ran MiXCR for clone calling and kept in-frame beta chains. Every CDR3 protein is listed once, alongside the most common genes and DNA of its rows. TCRdb, rather than the study authors, made the V and J calls. The sample table lists roughly 540,000 distinct CDR3 sequences, roughly 34% of them with a count of one. Jointly, the top ten make up around 5.9% of the sample.

The CDR3, cysteine through phenylalanine, is 16 amino acids long. Just the 48-base CDR3 DNA is kept, in frame starting at base 1. The germline V gene encodes CDR1 SEHNR and CDR2 FQNEAQ (reference sequence). The germline V end is reduced by 2 bases and the J end by 6 bases; junction bases left unmatched: 10. The data were obtained in a study of post-analysis software for immune sequencing data (dated by TCRdb to about 2015). A note on the overall study: The recorded disease courses included relapsing-remitting, secondary progressive and progressive-relapsing multiple sclerosis, and some patients had no subtype annotation. The patient repertoires were set against about eleven previously published healthy control repertoires from donors whose ages ranged from roughly 6 to 27 years. A subset of samples was prepared in parallel using single-end sample barcoding, then pooled and co-amplified after Illumina adapter ligation. What the study reported, not specific to this receptor: Significantly higher frequencies in patients than in controls were found for roughly five TRBV segments, including TRBV5-6, TRBV5-1 and TRBV20-1. The control group was slightly older than the multiple sclerosis patient group. Direct clustering with F measure showed strong co-clustering of samples prepared in the same batch, prompting a batch-effect correction. Significantly lower normalized Chao1 diversity was found in multiple sclerosis patients than in controls, suggesting substantial peripheral T-cell clonal expansion.

To demonstrate the VDJtools post-analysis software, TCR beta repertoires were profiled from the peripheral blood of 10 to 15 young patients with multiple sclerosis. The patients with multiple sclerosis were children and adolescents between about 6 and 15 years of age. The receptor's source is a girl aged 2-17 years with multiple sclerosis. The sequenced sample consisted of blood. Recombination joined TRBV7-9 with TRBJ2-1, with 7 bases matching TRBD2. This receptor has the CDR3 CASSLSAGGGANEQFF. The bases read TGTGCCAGCAGCTTATCCGCTGGCGGGGGAGCCAATGAGCAGTTCTTC. This CDR3, with the reference TRBV7-9 and TRBJ2-1 proteins standing in past its ends, gives the full variable domain DTGVSQNPRHKITKRGQNVTFRCDPISEHNRLYWYRQTLGQGPEFLTYFQNEAQLEKSRLLSDRFSAERPKGSFSTLEIQRTEQGDSAMYLCASSLSAGGGANEQFFGPGTRLTVL.